Below are 19 T cell receptor beta chains sequenced from a single sample in a study of technical replicates of blood from four donors. The repertoire was sequenced with immunoSEQ multiplex PCR; TCRdb's copy has only in-frame clones and lacks some. The table records about 61,000 clones, 95% to 98% of them present only once. Sequencing was performed on T cells isolated from PBMCs. All receptors derive from a human donor in good health.

The chain has TRBV28 and TRBJ2-7, with 7 bases lining up with TRBD1. Germline V CDR1 and CDR2: MDHEN, SYDVKM. The trim removed 8 bases at V and 4 bases at J, leaving 8 bases unmatched. This CDR3 contains 13 residues. The CDR3 sequence is CASLGTEEYEQYF. CDR3 coding DNA: TGTGCCAGCTTGGGGACAGAGGAATACGAGCAGTACTTC.

The chain combines TRBV9 with TRBJ2-2; D unresolved. CDR3 length equals 13 residues. V shed 6 bases and J shed 3 bases, with 9 bases lying between them. Germline CDR1 reads SGDLS; CDR2 reads YYNGEE. Here the CDR3 reads CASTHIHTGELFF. DNA of the CDR3: TGTGCCAGCACTCACATTCACACCGGGGAGCTGTTTTTT.

The genes are TRBV11-3 and TRBJ2-2; weak D call: TRBD2 (6 bases). The V gene lost 5 bases and the J gene lost 1 base, with 14 bases spanning the gap. This CDR3 contains 16 residues. Germline V gene lookup returns CDR1 SGHNT and CDR2 YENEEA. The CDR3 bases are TGTGCCAGCAGCCACCCGGGGGAGTTGAACACCGGGGAGCTGTTTTTT. This sequence encodes CASSHPGELNTGELFF.

This clone came up once. The chain combines TRBV28 with TRBJ2-7; TRBD2 matches at 12 bases. CDR3 length equals 15 residues. The germline V gene encodes CDR1 MDHEN and CDR2 SYDVKM. The V segment lost 4 bases and the J segment 2 bases; nucleotides outside the gene matches: 3. CDR3 sequence reads: CASSSGLAGPYEQYF. The CDR3 DNA reads TGTGCCAGCAGTTCGGGACTAGCGGGCCCCTACGAGCAGTACTTC.

The V call is TRBV9, the J call TRBJ2-3; weak D call: TRBD2 (5 bases). Germline loops: CDR1 SGDLS, CDR2 YYNGEE. This CDR3 is 13 amino acids long. V lost 6 bases to trimming and J lost 5 bases, with 13 bases between them. The CDR3 DNA is TGTGCCAGCACCCCCCCCGGAGGAGATACGCAGTATTTT. This codes for CASTPPGGDTQYF.

This sequence joins TRBV6-5 and TRBJ2-5; TRBD2 matches at 9 bases. Looked up from germline, CDR1 is MNHEY and CDR2 is SVGAGI. CDR3 length: 15 residues. V was pared by 8 bases and J by 4 bases, with 11 bases of the junction left unmatched. The CDR3 DNA follows: TGTGCCAGCCGTATCGGGGCGGGGGGGCTAGAGACCCAGTACTTC. Its translation: CASRIGAGGLETQYF.

The chain recombines TRBV25-1 with TRBJ1-2; a possible D gene is TRBD1 (5 bases). The CDR3 totals 15 residues. Germline V gene data show CDR1 as MGHDK and CDR2 as SYGVNS. Deletions cut 1 base from V and 2 bases from J, with 11 bases between. Here the CDR3 reads CASSEWGRSNYGYTF. The CDR3 DNA is TGTGCCAGCAGTGAATGGGGCAGGTCAAACTATGGCTACACCTTC.

This chain connects TRBV7-9 to TRBJ1-1; D unclear. With 1 base removed from V and 2 bases from J, the gap between germline ends came to 8 bases. The germline V gene encodes CDR1 SEHNR and CDR2 FQNEAQ (reference sequence). The length of the CDR3 is 14 residues. CDR3 protein: CASSLEFSNTEAFF. In DNA form, the CDR3 reads TGTGCCAGCAGCTTAGAGTTCAGTAACACTGAAGCTTTCTTT.

The chain uses TRBV6-5 and TRBJ1-1, with D maybe TRBD1 (6 bases). The CDR3 is 15 amino acids. Trimming stripped 7 bases from V and 1 base from J, with 16 bases between. Per germline, CDR1 MNHEY and CDR2 SVGAGI. The CDR3 reads CASNLKDSTNTEAFF. The CDR3 nucleotides read TGTGCCAGCAACCTAAAGGACAGCACGAACACTGAAGCTTTCTTT.

The J gene is TRBJ1-2, the V gene TRBV25-1; TRBD1 is a possible D gene (5 bases). V gave up 3 bases and J gave up 0 bases, with 11 bases separating them. There are 15 residues in the CDR3. The germline gives CDR1 MGHDK, CDR2 SYGVNS. CDR3 protein: CASSDQGTSNYGYTF. For the CDR3, the DNA is TGTGCCAGCAGTGACCAGGGCACCTCTAACTATGGCTACACCTTC.

This clone was detected once. This chain links TRBV5-1 with TRBJ1-1; a possible D gene is TRBD1 (5 bases). Trimming removed 4 bases at V and 6 bases at J, with 16 bases between. Germline values: CDR1 SGHRS, CDR2 YFSETQ. The CDR3 contains 14 residues. The CDR3 DNA reads as TGCGCCAGCAGCCCCGGGACTATAACCGCTGAAGCTTTCTTT. It yields the protein CASSPGTITAEAFF.

The chain uses TRBV5-1 and TRBJ2-1, with D maybe TRBD2 (6 bases). Trimming took off 0 bases at V and 9 bases at J, with 16 bases between the two ends. The germline V gene has CDR1 SGHRS and CDR2 YFSETQ. This CDR3 has 15 amino acids. CDR3 protein: CASSLGSGDGVEQFF. The CDR3 nucleotides read TGCGCCAGCAGCTTGGGTAGCGGAGATGGGGTTGAGCAGTTCTTC.

V and J are TRBV9 and TRBJ2-1; no clear D gene. Germline V lookup: CDR1 SGDLS, CDR2 YYNGEE. V lost 2 bases and J 4 bases, leaving 7 bases between the germline ends. The CDR3 sequence is 13 residues long. CDR3 protein: CASSVAEYNEQFF. The CDR3 DNA reads TGTGCCAGCAGCGTTGCGGAGTACAATGAGCAGTTCTTC.

The chain combines TRBV7-6 with TRBJ1-1, with TRBD1 as a possible D gene (5 bases). This CDR3 has 13 residues. Germline assignment: CDR1 SGHVS and CDR2 FNYEAQ. V was clipped by 5 bases and J by 1 base, with 8 bases between them. CDR3 sequence (DNA): TGTGCCAGCAGCCGAACAGGGAACACTGAAGCTTTCTTT. This gives the protein CASSRTGNTEAFF. Full variable domain (missing parts from reference TRBV7-6 and TRBJ1-1): GAGVSQSPRYKVTKRGQDVALRCDPISGHVSLYWYRQALGQGPEFLTYFNYEAQQDKSGLPNDRFSAERPEGSISTLTIQRTEQRDSAMYRCASSRTGNTEAFFGQGTRLTVV.

The J gene is TRBJ1-2, the V gene TRBV28, with D unresolved. Germline V gene sequence: CDR1 MDHEN, CDR2 SYDVKM. CDR3 size: 12 residues. Trimming took off 7 bases at V and 4 bases at J, with 10 bases between the two ends. CDR3 sequence reads: CASKINSYGYTF. Written as DNA, the CDR3 is TGTGCCAGCAAGATAAACAGCTATGGCTACACCTTC.

Only one count was recorded for this clone. The J gene is TRBJ1-1, the V gene TRBV5-6; no reliable D call. Per germline, CDR1 SGHDT and CDR2 YYEEEE. Trimming removed 4 bases from V and 1 base from J, with 8 bases in between. CDR3 length equals 13 residues. The CDR3 nucleotides read TGTGCCAGCAGCCGCGGGTGGAACACTGAAGCTTTCTTT. It specifies CASSRGWNTEAFF.

Only one count was recorded for this clone. V gene TRBV6-1 combines with J gene TRBJ2-2; D is perhaps TRBD2 (7 bases). V was pared by 0 bases and J by 6 bases, with 17 bases between. The CDR3 spans 17 residues. CDR1 and CDR2 (germline): MNHNS, SASEGT. CDR3 nucleotide sequence: TGTGCCAGCAGTGAAGCGATTGGCGGGGGCAACCCCGGGGAGCTGTTTTTT. Its protein is CASSEAIGGGNPGELFF.

This clone was counted once. The chain recombines TRBV12-5 with TRBJ2-2, with D possibly TRBD1 on 6 matching bases. CDR3 length equals 18 residues. V was pared by 0 bases and J by 1 base, with 15 bases between. Per the germline V gene, CDR1 is LGHNT and CDR2 is FRNRAP. In DNA form, the CDR3 reads TGTGCTAGTGGTTTGGTACCCACCGGGACACAGAACACCGGGGAGCTGTTTTTT. It codes for CASGLVPTGTQNTGELFF.

The chain uses TRBV2 and TRBJ2-5, with 7 bases lining up with TRBD1. Germline CDR1 SNHLY, CDR2 FYNNEI. The CDR3 is 14 residues long. With 6 bases clipped from V and 5 bases from J, the junction kept 9 bases outside the gene matches. The DNA of the CDR3 is TGTGCCAGCAGGCGTCGGACAGGCGGGGAGACCCAGTACTTC. This codes for CASRRRTGGETQYF. Drawing the rest from reference TRBV2 and TRBJ2-5, the complete variable domain is EPEVTQTPSHQVTQMGQEVILRCVPISNHLYFYWYRQILGQKVEFLVSFYNNEISEKSEIFDDQFSVERPDGSNFTLKIRSTKLEDSAMYFCASRRRTGGETQYFGPGTRLLVL.